Presented here are 10 T cell receptor beta chains from one specimen sequenced in a study of graft-versus-host responses after intestinal transplantation. There were around 200,000 CFSE-labeled responder cells plated together with around 200,000 irradiated, violet-dye-labeled stimulator cells. Method: immunoSEQ multiplex PCR; TCRdb's copy keeps in-frame clones and lacks some. Of about 21,000 clones in the sample, around two fifths were seen once. The material was alloreactive CD8+ T cells from a mixed lymphocyte reaction culture, obtained before intestinal transplant. Regarding subset: CFSE-low proliferating T cells sorted from approximately six-day pre-transplant mixed lymphocyte reaction (GvH or HvG direction). Source of these receptors: a human patient who received an intestinal transplant.

The rearrangement joins TRBV7-3 to TRBJ2-7; tentative D call: TRBD1 (5 bases). Trimming cost V 2 bases and J 0 bases, with 8 bases left between them. This CDR3 is 14 amino acids long. Germline V gene lookup returns CDR1 SGHTA and CDR2 FQGTGA. CDR3 DNA: TGTGCCAGCAGCTTAGGGGCCAGCTCCTACGAGCAGTACTTC. This gives the protein CASSLGASSYEQYF.

The chain has TRBV28 and TRBJ1-5; 10 bases line up with TRBD1. Germline CDR1 and CDR2: MDHEN and SYDVKM. The CDR3 spans 15 residues. With 5 bases clipped from V and 6 bases from J, the junction kept 7 bases outside the gene matches. CDR3 nucleotides: TGTGCCAGCAGTCGACAGGGGGCTTGGGGTCAGCCCCAGCATTTT. Translating gives CASSRQGAWGQPQHF.

In its sample, this clone is medium-sized. The chain has TRBV19 and TRBJ2-7; TRBD2 matches at 10 bases. Germline V gene sequence: CDR1 LNHDA, CDR2 SQIVND (reference sequence). This CDR3 is 15 amino acids long. Trimming cost V 6 bases and J 4 bases; bases outside gene matches: 9. CDR3 protein: CASSRGLARIYEQYF. The CDR3 DNA is TGTGCCAGTAGCAGGGGACTAGCGAGAATTTACGAGCAGTACTTC.

This clone has a handful of counts. The rearrangement joins TRBV19 to TRBJ2-1, with 10 bases aligning to TRBD2. The CDR3 covers 18 residues. The germline CDR1 and CDR2 sequences are LNHDA and SQIVND (reference sequence). Germline trimming cut 7 bases from V and 7 bases from J; bases unmatched to any gene: 19. In DNA form, the CDR3 reads TGTGCCAGTACAAGGACTAGCGGCACGGGTTGGCGTAGGAATGAGCAGTTCTTC. This gives the protein CASTRTSGTGWRRNEQFF.

This clone is categorized as medium-sized. The chain employs TRBV7-8 and TRBJ2-1; D is possibly TRBD2 (6 bases). Germline CDR1 reads SGHVS; CDR2 reads FQNEAQ. The CDR3 extends over 12 amino acids. V was trimmed by 6 bases and J by 9 bases, leaving 12 bases between them. In DNA, the CDR3 is TGTGCCAGCAGACCAGTCGGGGGTGAGCAGTTCTTC. Its translation is CASRPVGGEQFF.

The table lists this clone with a few counts. V usage is TRBV5-1 and J usage is TRBJ2-3; no clear D gene. This CDR3 is built from 16 residues. Germline values: CDR1 SGHRS, CDR2 YFSETQ. Trimming removed 2 bases at V and 6 bases at J, with 19 bases between. The CDR3 spells CASSFLKLTVSDTQYF. CDR3 coding DNA: TGCGCCAGCAGCTTTCTCAAACTGACTGTCTCGGATACGCAGTATTTT.

This chain joins TRBV5-1 and TRBJ2-1, with D tentatively TRBD2 (5 bases). This CDR3 is built from 15 residues. Germline lookup yields CDR1 SGHRS and CDR2 YFSETQ. V lost 0 bases and J lost 4, with 11 bases in between. The CDR3 nucleotides are TGCGCCAGCAGCTTGGTAGCGTCAACATACAATGAGCAGTTCTTC. As protein: CASSLVASTYNEQFF.

This chain joins TRBV5-1 and TRBJ1-4, with 8 bases aligning to TRBD1. Germline values: CDR1 SGHRS, CDR2 YFSETQ. With 4 bases clipped from V and 10 bases from J, the junction kept 9 bases outside the gene matches. The CDR3 totals 14 residues. CDR3 nucleotides: TGCGCCAGCAGCACCCATGGGCAGGGGGCAAAACTGTTTTTT. Protein sequence: CASSTHGQGAKLFF.

This clone was counted a few times. The gene calls are TRBV7-9 and TRBJ2-5, with a tentative D call TRBD2 (6 bases). CDR3 size: 18 residues. V shed 7 bases and J shed 1 base, with 25 bases lying between them. The germline CDR1 and CDR2 sequences are SEHNR and FQNEAQ (reference sequence). CDR3 amino acids: CASTRPSTGSGAQETQYF. The CDR3 DNA reads TGTGCCAGCACCAGACCCTCCACGGGTAGCGGCGCCCAAGAGACCCAGTACTTC.

This clone came up a few times. J is TRBJ1-2 and V is TRBV23-1; the D is unclear. TRBV23-1 is an ORF for which the function is uncertain. CDR3 length: 13 residues. V was shortened by 4 bases and J by 8 bases, with 14 bases between the two germline ends. CDR3 sequence (DNA): TGCGCCAGCAGTCCTGTCGCGATATCAGGCTACACCTTC. Translating it yields CASSPVAISGYTF.